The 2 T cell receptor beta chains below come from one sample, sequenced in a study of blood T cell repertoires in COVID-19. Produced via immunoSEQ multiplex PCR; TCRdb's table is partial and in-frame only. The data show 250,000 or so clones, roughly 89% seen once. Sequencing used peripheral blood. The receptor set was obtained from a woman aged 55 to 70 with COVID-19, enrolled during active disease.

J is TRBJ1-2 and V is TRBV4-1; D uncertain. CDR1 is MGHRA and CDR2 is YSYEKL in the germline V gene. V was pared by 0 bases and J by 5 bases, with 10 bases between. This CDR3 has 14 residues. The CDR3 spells CASSQEPVTYGYTF. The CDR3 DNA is TGCGCCAGCAGCCAAGAGCCAGTTACATATGGCTACACCTTC.

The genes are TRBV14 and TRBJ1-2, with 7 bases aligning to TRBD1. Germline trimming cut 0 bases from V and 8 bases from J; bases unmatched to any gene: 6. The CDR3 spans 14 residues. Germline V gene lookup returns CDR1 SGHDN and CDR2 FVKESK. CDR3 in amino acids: CASSQDSGGYGYTF. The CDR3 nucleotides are TGTGCCAGCAGCCAAGACTCAGGGGGTTACGGCTACACCTTC.